The 25 T cell receptor beta chains in this list originate from one sample, sequenced in a study of T-cell memory formation after mild COVID-19. TCRdb reanalysed the 5' RACE reads using MiXCR and keeps one entry per CDR3 protein. Here the sample spans 150,000 or so distinct CDR3 sequences, about 14% being singletons. The specimen was PBMCs or a T cell subset sorted from them (not recorded which). These receptors all stem from an adult woman who had mild COVID-19 (a few samples of this study predate the infection). Cell type and time point are not known.

This clonotype was counted between two and nine times. The chain employs TRBV4-1 and TRBJ1-6, with D tentatively TRBD1 (6 bases). The germline CDR1 and CDR2 sequences are MGHRA and YSYEKL. The germline V and J ends were trimmed by 0 bases and 3 bases, with 15 bases remaining between them. This CDR3 comprises 18 residues. CDR3 loop: CASSQDHRGADYNSPLHF. In DNA, the CDR3 is TGCGCCAGCAGCCAAGATCATCGGGGGGCCGACTATAATTCACCCCTCCACTTT.

There are a few counts of this clonotype. The chain carries TRBV7-2 and TRBJ1-6, with D unresolved. V was clipped by 1 base and J by 17 bases, with 12 bases between them. Looked up from germline, CDR1 is SGHTA and CDR2 is FQGNSA. This CDR3 has 12 amino acids. In nucleotides, the CDR3 is TGTGCCAGCAGCTTAGGGCGGGGTCCCATCCACTTT. This sequence encodes CASSLGRGPIHF.

This clonotype was observed a few times. V is TRBV11-1 and J is TRBJ2-1; D possibly corresponds to TRBD2 (5 bases). The CDR3 totals 15 residues. Germline lookup yields CDR1 SGHAT and CDR2 FQDESV (reference sequence). V dropped 5 bases and J dropped 4 bases, with 15 bases sitting between them. CDR3 coding DNA: TGTGCCAGCAGCATACTATCCGGGGTGTACAATGAGCAGTTCTTC. As protein: CASSILSGVYNEQFF.

For the CDR3, the DNA is TGCAGCGTTGAACACCCCTCTGGGGCCAACGTCCTGACTTTC. This sequence encodes CSVEHPSGANVLTF. The J gene is TRBJ2-6, the V gene TRBV29-1; no clear D gene. This CDR3 is 14 amino acids long. Germline V gene lookup returns CDR1 SQVTM and CDR2 ANQGSEA. V dropped 2 bases and J dropped 0 bases, with 5 bases sitting between them.

The chain joins TRBV20-1 to TRBJ1-2; TRBD1 matches at 7 bases. Per the germline V gene, CDR1 is DFQATT and CDR2 is SNEGSKA (reference sequence). CDR3 length: 18 amino acids. V shed 3 bases, J shed 1 base, and the junction held 17 bases outside the gene matches. The CDR3 DNA follows: TGCAGTGCTAGCCACCGGGGACAGTGGAACCTGAATAACTATGGCTACACCTTC. Its protein is CSASHRGQWNLNNYGYTF.

V is TRBV6-6 and J is TRBJ2-3; TRBD2 aligns across 8 bases. Germline CDR1 MNHNY, CDR2 SVGAGI (reference sequence). This CDR3 region has 16 residues. The V segment lost 5 bases and the J segment 2 bases; nucleotides outside the gene matches: 9. The CDR3 sequence is CASSRKTSEFTDTQYF. In DNA form, the CDR3 reads TGTGCCAGCAGTCGTAAGACTAGCGAGTTCACAGATACGCAGTATTTT.

The CDR3 spells CASSPRNGEQFF. The CDR3 DNA is TGTGCCAGCAGCCCCCGGAATGGTGAGCAGTTCTTC. The chain carries TRBV14 and TRBJ2-1; D gene uncertain. The germline CDR1 and CDR2 sequences are SGHDN and FVKESK. The CDR3 has 12 amino acids. V lost 4 bases, J lost 9 bases, and 10 bases lay in between.

This clonotype was counted only a few times. CDR3 bases: TGTGCCAGCAGCCAGGTCGAGGGAGGCCCCTACGAGCAGTACTTC. This sequence encodes CASSQVEGGPYEQYF. The chain employs TRBV3-1 and TRBJ2-7; D may be TRBD2 (6 bases). This CDR3 is built from 15 residues. CDR1 and CDR2 (germline): LGHDT, YNNKEL (reference sequence). The V end lost 3 bases, the J end lost 2 bases, and 14 bases lay between the germline ends.

This clonotype occurred a few times. The V gene is TRBV7-6, the J gene TRBJ2-5; 10 bases line up with TRBD1. This CDR3 has 16 residues. The V and J ends lost 4 bases and 1 base, in that order; junction bases with no gene match: 6. The germline V gene encodes CDR1 SGHVS and CDR2 FNYEAQ. The CDR3 region is CASSSKGQGLQETQYF. CDR3 nucleotide sequence: TGTGCCAGCAGCTCAAAGGGACAGGGGCTCCAAGAGACCCAGTACTTC. Filled out from reference TRBV7-6 and TRBJ2-5, the complete variable domain reads GAGVSQSPRYKVTKRGQDVALRCDPISGHVSLYWYRQALGQGPEFLTYFNYEAQQDKSGLPNDRFSAERPEGSISTLTIQRTEQRDSAMYRCASSSKGQGLQETQYFGPGTRLLVL.

This clonotype turned up a few times. This chain links TRBV5-6 with TRBJ1-1, with a weak D call TRBD1 (6 bases). The germline CDR1 and CDR2 sequences are SGHDT and YYEEEE. Trimming pared 4 bases from V and 4 bases from J, leaving 17 bases between. The CDR3 contains 15 residues. DNA for the CDR3: TGTGCCAGCAGCCTGGGGGGCGGGGCCTCCACTGAAGCTTTCTTT. It codes for CASSLGGGASTEAFF.

The chain is built from TRBV29-1 and TRBJ2-3, with 7 bases lining up with TRBD2. Germline-derived CDR1 and CDR2 are SQVTM and ANQGSEA. The CDR3 runs to 12 residues. The V gene end was trimmed by 7 bases and the J gene end by 3 bases; junction bases not matched to a gene: 4. The CDR3 loop reads CSAERGTDTQYF. DNA of the CDR3: TGCAGCGCCGAGCGGGGTACAGATACGCAGTATTTT.

The V and J genes are TRBV4-1 and TRBJ2-5, with 9 bases aligning to TRBD2. The CDR3 covers 18 residues. Germline loops: CDR1 MGHRA, CDR2 YSYEKL. V shed 0 bases, J shed 5 bases, and the junction held 13 bases outside the gene matches. CDR3 nucleotide sequence: TGCGCCAGCAGCCAAGAAATTCCCCTAGCGGGAAGCGGTGAGACCCAGTACTTC. This sequence encodes CASSQEIPLAGSGETQYF.

The CDR3 sequence: CASSVQWVSNQPQHF. The CDR3 DNA is TGTGCCAGCAGCGTACAGTGGGTTAGCAATCAGCCCCAGCATTTT. This chain links TRBV5-6 with TRBJ1-5; D not certain. This CDR3 region has 15 residues. V was cut by 4 bases and J by 0 bases, with 11 bases left in between. Germline V gene lookup returns CDR1 SGHDT and CDR2 YYEEEE.

The V and J genes are TRBV29-1 and TRBJ2-1, with 10 bases aligning to TRBD2. Per germline, CDR1 SQVTM and CDR2 ANQGSEA. The CDR3 spans 19 residues. V was clipped by 0 bases and J by 7 bases; unmatched bases: 18. The CDR3 DNA follows: TGCAGCGTTGAAGATCTCCTCGTAGAATCGACTAGCGGGCTTAATGAGCAGTTCTTC. Translating gives CSVEDLLVESTSGLNEQFF.

This chain links TRBV14 with TRBJ1-1; TRBD1 agrees at 7 bases. Germline-derived CDR1 and CDR2 are SGHDN and FVKESK. The J segment lost 1 base and the V segment lost 7 bases, leaving 3 bases of the junction unmatched. This CDR3 contains 13 residues. The CDR3 DNA is TGTGCCAGCAAGGGACAGACGAACACTGAAGCTTTCTTT. It is translated as CASKGQTNTEAFF. Using reference TRBV14 and TRBJ1-1 for the parts outside the CDR3, the full variable domain is EAGVTQFPSHSVIEKGQTVTLRCDPISGHDNLYWYRRVMGKEIKFLLHFVKESKQDESGMPNNRFLAERTGGTYSTLKVQPAELEDSGVYFCASKGQTNTEAFFGQGTRLTVV.

J is TRBJ1-1 and V is TRBV6-5; D unclear. The V end was cut by 5 bases, the J end by 2 bases, with 9 bases between. Germline values: CDR1 MNHEY, CDR2 SVGAGI. This CDR3 is 13 amino acids long. In nucleotides, the CDR3 is TGTGCCAGCAGTACGAGGGCTAACACTGAAGCTTTCTTT. It translates to CASSTRANTEAFF.

This clonotype was detected only a few times. The rearrangement links TRBV2 to TRBJ1-5; TRBD1 aligns across 7 bases. The CDR3 is 15 amino acids. J gave up 6 bases and V 7 bases, and 12 bases lay outside the gene matches. Germline-derived CDR1 and CDR2 are SNHLY and FYNNEI. DNA of the CDR3: TGTGCCAGCACCGTTCGGCAGGGGGTTGGTCAGCCCCAGCATTTT. This sequence encodes CASTVRQGVGQPQHF.

The J gene is TRBJ1-1, the V gene TRBV18; maybe TRBD1 (6 bases). This CDR3 spans 14 amino acids. Trimming took 5 bases from V and 4 from J, leaving 14 bases between them. Germline-derived CDR1 and CDR2 are KGHSH and LQKENI. CDR3 bases: TGTGCCAGCTCAGAGGGACAATACCTCACTGAAGCTTTCTTT. This encodes CASSEGQYLTEAFF.

This clonotype was counted only a few times. The chain has TRBV10-3 and TRBJ1-5; D gene unclear. Trimming took off 2 bases at V and 0 bases at J, with 11 bases between the two ends. CDR3 size: 16 residues. The germline V gene has CDR1 ENHRY and CDR2 SYGVKD. CDR3 DNA sequence: TGTGCCATCAGTGAGCCCACTACAGATAGCAATCAGCCCCAGCATTTT. Encoded protein: CAISEPTTDSNQPQHF.

This clonotype has more than one count but fewer than ten. The chain combines TRBV5-1 with TRBJ2-7; D unclear. Germline V gives CDR1 SGHRS, CDR2 YFSETQ. The V and J ends lost 1 base and 3 bases respectively, with 11 bases between them. CDR3 length equals 14 residues. DNA for the CDR3: TGCGCCAGCAGCTTGACGGGTATTCGCTACGAGCAGTACTTC. The encoded protein is CASSLTGIRYEQYF.

This clonotype was picked up a small number of times. The chain employs TRBV9 and TRBJ2-3; D ambiguous. The CDR3 runs to 16 residues. CDR1 SGDLS and CDR2 YYNGEE come from the germline V gene. V lost 0 bases, J lost 0 bases, and 11 bases lay in between. CDR3 region: CASSVAGDRSTDTQYF. CDR3 DNA: TGTGCCAGCAGCGTAGCTGGTGACCGCAGCACAGATACGCAGTATTTT.

This clonotype appeared a few times. V gene TRBV24-1 combines with J gene TRBJ2-2; D is ambiguous. The V and J ends lost 3 bases and 5 bases respectively, with 18 bases between them. Germline CDR1 and CDR2: KGHDR and SFDVKD. The CDR3 spans 17 residues. CDR3 residues: CATSDRTRASRTGELFF. The DNA of the CDR3 is TGTGCCACCAGTGATCGAACCCGGGCCTCACGTACCGGGGAGCTGTTTTTT.

This clonotype was seen only a few times. The chain carries TRBV5-4 and TRBJ2-7; 10 positions match TRBD2. This CDR3 is built from 18 residues. The trim removed 4 bases at V and 3 bases at J, leaving 16 bases unmatched. Germline V gene lookup returns CDR1 SGHNT and CDR2 YYREEE (reference sequence). DNA for the CDR3: TGTGCCAGCAGCCTAAGGGGGACTAGCGAGCTTTGGGTCTACGAGCAGTACTTC. Translating it yields CASSLRGTSELWVYEQYF.

This clonotype has just a few counts. The chain is built from TRBV6-6 and TRBJ2-7; 10 bases fit TRBD2. Germline loops: CDR1 MNHNY, CDR2 SVGAGI (reference sequence). The junction had 8 bases not matched to a gene; V was cut back by 8 bases and J by 1 base. This CDR3 region has 15 residues. CDR3 amino acids: CASLTTSGPSYEQYF. The CDR3 DNA reads as TGTGCCAGCTTAACGACTAGCGGGCCTTCCTACGAGCAGTACTTC.

In this sample, this clonotype turned up a few times. The chain employs TRBV5-1 and TRBJ1-2; 10 bases match TRBD1. Germline lookup yields CDR1 SGHRS and CDR2 YFSETQ. This CDR3 has 13 amino acids. Trimming at V came to 3 bases and at J to 5 bases, leaving 1 base not matched to a gene. CDR3 region: CASSWGQGYGYTF. CDR3 coding DNA: TGCGCCAGCAGCTGGGGACAGGGGTATGGCTACACCTTC.